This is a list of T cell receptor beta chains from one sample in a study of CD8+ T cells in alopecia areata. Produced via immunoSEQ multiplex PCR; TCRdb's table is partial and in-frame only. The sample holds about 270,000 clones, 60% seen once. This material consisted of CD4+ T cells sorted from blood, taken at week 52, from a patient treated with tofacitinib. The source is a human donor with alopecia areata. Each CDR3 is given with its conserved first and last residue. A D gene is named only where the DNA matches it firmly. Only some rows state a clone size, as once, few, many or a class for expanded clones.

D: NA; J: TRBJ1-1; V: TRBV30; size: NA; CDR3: CAWSESGSWGTEAFF; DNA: TGTGCCTGGAGCGAATCCGGGTCCTGGGGCACTGAAGCTTTCTTT
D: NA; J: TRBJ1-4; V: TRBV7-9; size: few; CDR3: CASSLVVEKLFF; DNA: TGTGCCAGCAGCTTAGTCGTGGAAAAACTGTTTTTT
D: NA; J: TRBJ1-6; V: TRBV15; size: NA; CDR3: CATSRDLGAGSPLHF; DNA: TGTGCCACCAGCAGAGATTTGGGCGCTGGATCACCCCTCCACTTT
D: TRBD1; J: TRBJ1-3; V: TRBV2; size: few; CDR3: CASSAMGQGANTIYF; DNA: TGTGCCAGCAGCGCCATGGGACAGGGTGCAAACACCATATATTTT
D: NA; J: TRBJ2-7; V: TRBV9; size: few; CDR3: CASSVYGAPADEQYF; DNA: TGTGCCAGCAGCGTATACGGGGCCCCCGCGGACGAGCAGTACTTC
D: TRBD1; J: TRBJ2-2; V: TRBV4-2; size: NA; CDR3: CASSQPGQGFTGELFF; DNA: TGTGCCAGCAGCCAACCCGGACAGGGGTTTACCGGGGAGCTGTTTTTT
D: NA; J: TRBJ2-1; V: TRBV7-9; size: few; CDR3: CASSREGLGDEQFF; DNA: TGTGCCAGCAGCCGAGAGGGCCTTGGGGATGAGCAGTTCTTC
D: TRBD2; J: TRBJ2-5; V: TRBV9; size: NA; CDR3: CASSVGRRRGSQETQYF; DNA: TGTGCCAGCAGCGTAGGGCGCAGGCGGGGGAGCCAAGAGACCCAGTACTTC
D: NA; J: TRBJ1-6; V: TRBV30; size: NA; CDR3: CAWGMDLPNSPLHF; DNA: TGTGCCTGGGGGATGGACCTCCCCAATTCACCCCTCCACTTT
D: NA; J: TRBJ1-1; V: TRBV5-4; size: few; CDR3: CASSSPGNTEAFF; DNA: TGTGCCAGCAGCAGCCCTGGGAACACTGAAGCTTTCTTT
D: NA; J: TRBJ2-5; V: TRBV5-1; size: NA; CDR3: CASSLLPQETQYF; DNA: TGCGCCAGCAGCTTGTTACCCCAAGAGACCCAGTACTTC
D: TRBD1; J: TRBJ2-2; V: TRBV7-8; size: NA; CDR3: CASSHRTGGYAGELFF; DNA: TGTGCCAGCAGCCATCGGACAGGGGGCTACGCCGGGGAGCTGTTTTTT
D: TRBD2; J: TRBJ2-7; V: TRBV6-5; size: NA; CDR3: CASSVLAGSSYEQYF; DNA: TGTGCCAGCAGTGTACTAGCGGGGAGCTCCTACGAGCAGTACTTC
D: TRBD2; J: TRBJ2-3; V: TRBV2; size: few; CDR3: CASSERRGADTQYF; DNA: TGTGCCAGCAGTGAGAGGCGGGGGGCAGATACGCAGTATTTT
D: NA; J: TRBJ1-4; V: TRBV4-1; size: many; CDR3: CASSQRQSLATNEKLFF; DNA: TGCGCCAGCAGCCAACGACAGTCTCTGGCTACTAATGAAAAACTGTTTTTT
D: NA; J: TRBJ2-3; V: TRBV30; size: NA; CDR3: CACPGGPVGDTQYF; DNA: TGTGCCTGCCCCGGGGGGCCGGTAGGAGATACGCAGTATTTT
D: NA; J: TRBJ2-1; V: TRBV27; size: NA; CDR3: CASSLFATAEPYNEQFF; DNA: TGTGCCAGCAGTTTATTCGCGACAGCAGAACCTTACAATGAGCAGTTCTTC
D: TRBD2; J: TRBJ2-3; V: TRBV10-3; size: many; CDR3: CASLAGFTDTQYF; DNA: TGTGCCTCCTTAGCGGGATTCACAGATACGCAGTATTTT
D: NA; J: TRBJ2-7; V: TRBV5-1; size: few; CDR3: CASSSEPGLYYEQYF; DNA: TGCGCCAGCAGCTCAGAACCGGGGCTTTACTACGAGCAGTACTTC
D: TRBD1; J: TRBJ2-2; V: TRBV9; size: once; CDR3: CASRTFRTGNTGELFF; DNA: TGTGCCAGCAGAACTTTTCGGACAGGAAACACCGGGGAGCTGTTTTTT
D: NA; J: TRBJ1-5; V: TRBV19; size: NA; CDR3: CASRDRGYSNQPQHF; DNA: TGTGCCAGTAGAGATCGGGGGTATAGCAATCAGCCCCAGCATTTT
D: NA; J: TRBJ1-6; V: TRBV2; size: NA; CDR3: CASTLTGTQRDSPLHF; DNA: TGTGCCAGCACCCTTACCGGGACACAAAGGGACTCACCCCTCCACTTT
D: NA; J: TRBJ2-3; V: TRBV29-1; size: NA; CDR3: CSVKTGTDTQYF; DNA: TGCAGCGTTAAGACCGGAACAGATACGCAGTATTTT
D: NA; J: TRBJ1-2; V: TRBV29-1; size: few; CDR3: CSVDRTPTPF; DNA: TGCAGCGTTGATAGGACGCCTACACCTTTC
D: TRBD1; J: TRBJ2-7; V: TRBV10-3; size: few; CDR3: CASKTTGGQYEQYF; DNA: TGTGCCAGCAAAACGACAGGGGGCCAATACGAGCAGTACTTC
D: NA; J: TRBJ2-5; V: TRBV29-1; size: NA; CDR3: CSTKGGKETQYF; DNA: TGCAGCACTAAAGGGGGAAAAGAGACCCAGTACTTC
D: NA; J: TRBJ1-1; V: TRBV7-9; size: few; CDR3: CASSWTENTEAFF; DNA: TGTGCCAGCAGCTGGACAGAGAACACTGAAGCTTTCTTT
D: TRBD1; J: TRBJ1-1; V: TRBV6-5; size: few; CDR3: CASKGQGFSTEAFF; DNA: TGTGCCAGCAAGGGACAGGGTTTTTCCACTGAAGCTTTCTTT
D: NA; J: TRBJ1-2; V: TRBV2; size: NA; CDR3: CASSQVLGSYGYTF; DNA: TGTGCCAGCAGTCAGGTCCTGGGCTCCTATGGCTACACCTTC